These T cell receptor beta chains were read from a single sample in a study of cytomegalovirus exposure and HLA in healthy donors. Assay: immunoSEQ multiplex PCR; the TCRdb copy retains only in-frame clones and omits some. This table holds under 150,000 clones, less than 10% found once. Sequencing was performed on PBMCs. The receptors were gathered from a male donor in good health and CMV-seronegative. The CDR3 runs from the conserved cysteine through the conserved F or W. Fields, in order: CDR3 length, clone size, J gene, V gene, D gene, CDR3 protein, CDR3 DNA. The D gene is left open where the match is weak. For some rows the clone size is stated as once, few or many, or as a class when expanded; others skip it.

length: 14; size: NA; J: TRBJ1-1; V: TRBV7-9; D: TRBD1; CDR3: CASSAGGGGTEAFF; DNA: TGTGCCAGCAGCGCAGGGGGAGGAGGTACTGAAGCTTTCTTT
length: 14; size: NA; J: TRBJ2-3; V: TRBV4-1; D: TRBD1; CDR3: CASSLDRDTDTQYF; DNA: TGCGCCAGCAGCCTAGACAGGGACACAGATACGCAGTATTTT
length: 12; size: NA; J: TRBJ1-1; V: TRBV28; D: NA; CDR3: CASSLQGTEAFF; DNA: TGTGCCAGCAGTTTACAGGGAACTGAAGCTTTCTTT
length: 16; size: NA; J: TRBJ2-2; V: TRBV19; D: TRBD1; CDR3: CASSIVDDRGAGELFF; DNA: TGTGCCAGTAGTATAGTTGATGACAGGGGAGCCGGGGAGCTGTTTTTT
length: 15; size: NA; J: TRBJ1-5; V: TRBV19; D: NA; CDR3: CASSIDNISNQPQHF; DNA: TGTGCCAGTAGTATAGATAATATAAGCAATCAGCCCCAGCATTTT
length: 13; size: NA; J: TRBJ2-2; V: TRBV28; D: NA; CDR3: CASSFIVPGELFF; DNA: TGTGCCAGCAGTTTTATAGTTCCCGGGGAGCTGTTTTTT
length: 16; size: NA; J: TRBJ2-3; V: TRBV27; D: NA; CDR3: CASSQILARGTDTQYF; DNA: TGTGCCAGCAGCCAGATTTTGGCGCGGGGCACAGATACGCAGTATTTT
length: 16; size: NA; J: TRBJ1-5; V: TRBV2; D: TRBD1; CDR3: CASSEDWTGYRQPQHF; DNA: TGTGCCAGCAGTGAAGATTGGACAGGGTATCGTCAGCCCCAGCATTTT
length: 17; size: NA; J: TRBJ2-7; V: TRBV4-1; D: TRBD1; CDR3: CASSQGTGGLGALGQYF; DNA: TGCGCCAGCAGCCAGGGGACAGGGGGTTTGGGGGCCCTGGGGCAGTACTTC
length: 15; size: NA; J: TRBJ1-3; V: TRBV5-1; D: NA; CDR3: CASSDRGPSGNTIYF; DNA: TGCGCCAGCAGCGACCGGGGTCCCTCTGGAAACACCATATATTTT
length: 15; size: NA; J: TRBJ1-4; V: TRBV5-8; D: TRBD1; CDR3: CASSLRDRGSEKLFF; DNA: TGTGCCAGCAGCTTGCGGGACAGGGGAAGTGAAAAACTGTTTTTT
length: 15; size: NA; J: TRBJ2-2; V: TRBV6-5; D: TRBD1; CDR3: CASSYWTGDTGELFF; DNA: TGTGCCAGCAGTTACTGGACAGGGGACACCGGGGAGCTGTTTTTT
length: 15; size: NA; J: TRBJ2-3; V: TRBV28; D: TRBD1; CDR3: CASRDSRAPADTQYF; DNA: TGTGCCAGCCGGGACAGTAGGGCACCGGCAGATACGCAGTATTTT
length: 15; size: few; J: TRBJ2-7; V: TRBV7-9; D: NA; CDR3: CASSFAGSRGDEQYF; DNA: TGTGCCAGCAGCTTCGCGGGATCCAGGGGGGACGAGCAGTACTTC
length: 13; size: NA; J: TRBJ2-3; V: TRBV5-1; D: NA; CDR3: CASSLDWAGTQYF; DNA: TGCGCCAGCAGCCTGGACTGGGCTGGAACGCAGTATTTT
length: 16; size: few; J: TRBJ2-3; V: TRBV7-3; D: TRBD2; CDR3: CASSPYDSGSTDTQYF; DNA: TGTGCCAGCAGCCCGTATGATAGCGGGTCCACAGATACGCAGTATTTT
length: 14; size: NA; J: TRBJ1-6; V: TRBV6-1; D: NA; CDR3: CASSAVVNGSPLHF; DNA: TGTGCCAGCAGCGCGGTGGTTAACGGTTCACCCCTCCACTTT
length: 15; size: few; J: TRBJ2-3; V: TRBV5-1; D: NA; CDR3: CASSLRAGGLDTQYF; DNA: TGCGCCAGCAGCTTGAGAGCTGGGGGACTGGATACGCAGTATTTT
length: 14; size: few; J: TRBJ2-3; V: TRBV21-1; D: NA; CDR3: CASPIGLAGGTQYF; DNA: TGTGCCAGCCCCATAGGGCTAGCGGGAGGCACGCAGTATTTT
length: 18; size: NA; J: TRBJ1-4; V: TRBV15; D: NA; CDR3: CATSRVLGAGRTNEKLFF; DNA: TGTGCCACCAGCAGAGTATTAGGGGCCGGCAGGACGAATGAAAAACTGTTTTTT
length: 12; size: NA; J: TRBJ1-2; V: TRBV2; D: NA; CDR3: CASSENNSGYTF; DNA: TGTGCCAGCAGTGAAAATAACAGTGGCTACACCTTC
length: 14; size: NA; J: TRBJ2-5; V: TRBV6-1; D: TRBD1; CDR3: CASIRTGAKETQYF; DNA: TGTGCCAGCATACGAACAGGGGCGAAAGAGACCCAGTACTTC
length: 15; size: few; J: TRBJ2-2; V: TRBV6-5; D: NA; CDR3: CASTPSGGETGELFF; DNA: TGTGCCAGCACCCCCTCCGGAGGGGAGACCGGGGAGCTGTTTTTT
length: 14; size: few; J: TRBJ2-5; V: TRBV6-1; D: TRBD2; CDR3: CASSPTSEQETQYF; DNA: TGTGCCAGCAGCCCTACTAGCGAACAAGAGACCCAGTACTTC
length: 16; size: NA; J: TRBJ1-4; V: TRBV29-1; D: NA; CDR3: CSVEDSGSRASEKLFF; DNA: TGCAGCGTTGAAGATAGCGGGAGCCGGGCTTCGGAAAAACTGTTTTTT
length: 16; size: NA; J: TRBJ1-1; V: TRBV5-4; D: NA; CDR3: CASSSSPVGGFAEAFF; DNA: TGTGCCAGCAGCTCGTCACCGGTCGGGGGATTCGCTGAAGCTTTCTTT
length: 15; size: NA; J: TRBJ1-6; V: TRBV4-3; D: TRBD1; CDR3: CASSRVTGGNSPLHF; DNA: TGCGCCAGCAGCCGGGTGACAGGGGGGAATTCACCCCTCCACTTT
length: 15; size: few; J: TRBJ1-1; V: TRBV5-6; D: NA; CDR3: CASRRWGGPTTEAFF; DNA: TGTGCCAGCCGCCGTTGGGGGGGTCCGACCACTGAAGCTTTCTTT
length: 17; size: few; J: TRBJ1-5; V: TRBV5-8; D: TRBD1; CDR3: CASSSTGAGKWNQPQHF; DNA: TGTGCCAGCAGCTCGACAGGGGCAGGGAAATGGAATCAGCCCCAGCATTTT
length: 12; size: NA; J: TRBJ1-1; V: TRBV29-1; D: NA; CDR3: CSVPGAGAEAFF; DNA: TGCAGCGTCCCAGGCGCGGGGGCTGAAGCTTTCTTT
length: 15; size: NA; J: TRBJ2-7; V: TRBV6-5; D: TRBD1; CDR3: CASSYSDRGTYEQYF; DNA: TGTGCCAGCAGTTACTCCGACAGGGGAACCTACGAGCAGTACTTC
length: 16; size: few; J: TRBJ2-1; V: TRBV4-2; D: NA; CDR3: CASSLPPSRGHNEQFF; DNA: TGTGCCAGCAGCCTCCCTCCCTCTAGGGGCCACAATGAGCAGTTCTTC
length: 16; size: NA; J: TRBJ1-5; V: TRBV19; D: NA; CDR3: CASSISLYYSNQPQHF; DNA: TGTGCCAGTAGTATATCGCTATATTATAGCAATCAGCCCCAGCATTTT
length: 12; size: few; J: TRBJ2-7; V: TRBV7-2; D: NA; CDR3: CASSFEGRVAYF; DNA: TGTGCCAGCAGCTTCGAAGGGCGGGTGGCTTACTTC
length: 15; size: NA; J: TRBJ2-7; V: TRBV7-2; D: NA; CDR3: CASSLRSNGGYEQYF; DNA: TGTGCCAGCAGCTTAAGGTCAAACGGCGGCTACGAGCAGTACTTC
length: 17; size: few; J: TRBJ2-2; V: TRBV7-6; D: TRBD1; CDR3: CASSLDPGQGRTGELFF; DNA: TGTGCCAGCAGCTTAGATCCGGGACAGGGACGCACCGGGGAGCTGTTTTTT
length: 17; size: NA; J: TRBJ1-3; V: TRBV7-9; D: NA; CDR3: CASRVPGQASSGNTIYF; DNA: TGTGCCAGCAGGGTTCCGGGACAAGCATCCTCTGGAAACACCATATATTTT
length: 15; size: few; J: TRBJ1-3; V: TRBV7-3; D: NA; CDR3: CASSSNSGSGNTIYF; DNA: TGTGCCAGCAGCTCTAATAGCGGATCTGGAAACACCATATATTTT
length: 14; size: NA; J: TRBJ1-1; V: TRBV6-1; D: NA; CDR3: CASSESGGDTEAFF; DNA: TGTGCCAGCAGTGAATCCGGGGGGGACACTGAAGCTTTCTTT
length: 12; size: once; J: TRBJ2-7; V: TRBV19; D: NA; CDR3: CASAGTGYEQYF; DNA: TGTGCCAGCGCCGGGACTGGCTACGAGCAGTACTTC
length: 12; size: NA; J: TRBJ2-7; V: TRBV7-2; D: TRBD2; CDR3: CAGGLAGGEQYF; DNA: TGTGCCGGGGGACTAGCGGGGGGCGAGCAGTACTTC